Detailed here is one TCR beta chain. Its specificity is unknown. Trimming left V 3 bases short and J 5 bases short, with 5 bases between. The CDR3 has 10 residues. CDR1 DFQATT and CDR2 SNEGSKA come from the germline V gene (reference sequence). Each TCR beta library was made by quantitative 5'-RACE that incorporated molecular barcodes. TCRdb re-derived calls from the 5' RACE reads in MiXCR, one entry per CDR3 protein. Among around 540,000 distinct CDR3 sequences listed, 10% to 15% were seen once. This specimen belongs to a study of CD8 T cells in ankylosing spondylitis. Overall study findings and caveats: Disease-associated clonotypes exhibited CD8+ identity and were relatively infrequent in peripheral blood. It appeared that ankylosing spondylitis blood was characterized by a TCR beta motif of roughly 8 highly homologous variants. In reactive arthritis synovial fluid and blood, some motif variants had been reported before. Reportedly, matched ankylosing spondylitis synovial fluid was significantly enriched for disease-linked clones.

The rearrangement uses TRBV20-1 and TRBJ2-7; D unresolved. The sample taken for sequencing was blood, either unsorted or a sorted T cell fraction (not recorded which). The sequence derives from a male donor with ankylosing spondylitis. In nucleotides, the CDR3 is TGCAGTGCTAGGGAACACGAGCAGTACTTC. Protein product: CSAREHEQYF.